Each of the 25 T cell receptor beta chains below was sequenced from the same sample in a study of T cell changes during pregnancy in multiple sclerosis. Libraries were prepared by immunoSEQ multiplex PCR; TCRdb keeps only in-frame clonotypes and omits some of them. The sample records 40,000 to 60,000 clones, roughly 94% being singletons. The sample in question was CD4+ T cells from peripheral blood mononuclear cells, obtained in the third trimester of pregnancy. Receptor source: a female donor with multiple sclerosis, enrolled in a pregnancy study.

In this sample, this clone turned up once. V is TRBV5-1 and J is TRBJ1-5; D gene uncertain. Germline lookup yields CDR1 SGHRS and CDR2 YFSETQ. The CDR3 contains 16 residues. Trimming pared 4 bases from V and 6 bases from J, leaving 20 bases between. For the CDR3, the DNA is TGCGCCAGCAGCCCAACCGGGGAGGGAGGATTTCAGCCCCAGCATTTT. Encoded protein: CASSPTGEGGFQPQHF. Full variable domain (missing parts from reference TRBV5-1 and TRBJ1-5): KAGVTQTPRYLIKTRGQQVTLSCSPISGHRSVSWYQQTPGQGLQFLFEYFSETQRNKGNFPGRFSGRQFSNSRSEMNVSTLELGDSALYLCASSPTGEGGFQPQHFGDGTRLSIL.

This chain joins TRBV5-1 and TRBJ2-1; D is unclear. Germline V gene data show CDR1 as SGHRS and CDR2 as YFSETQ. This CDR3 has 17 amino acids. Trimming cost V 6 bases and J 6 bases, with 25 bases left between them. CDR3 sequence reads: CASTLGPNFKTFNEQFF. As DNA, the CDR3 is TGCGCCAGCACCCTTGGTCCAAACTTCAAAACCTTCAATGAGCAGTTCTTC. Full variable domain (remainder filled in from reference TRBV5-1 and TRBJ2-1): KAGVTQTPRYLIKTRGQQVTLSCSPISGHRSVSWYQQTPGQGLQFLFEYFSETQRNKGNFPGRFSGRQFSNSRSEMNVSTLELGDSALYLCASTLGPNFKTFNEQFFGPGTRLTVL.

The chain carries TRBV18 and TRBJ1-4, with a weak D call TRBD1 (6 bases). The CDR3 covers 17 residues. CDR1 is KGHSH, CDR2 LQKENI, per germline. V was cut by 0 bases and J by 0 bases, with 11 bases left in between. The CDR3 region is CASSPPSRGPTNEKLFF. The CDR3 nucleotides are TGTGCCAGCTCACCACCGAGCAGGGGCCCAACTAATGAAAAACTGTTTTTT. Based on the CDR3 plus reference TRBV18 and TRBJ1-4, the full variable domain is NAGVMQNPRHLVRRRGQEARLRCSPMKGHSHVYWYRQLPEEGLKFMVYLQKENIIDESGMPKERFSAEFPKEGPSILRIQQVVRGDSAAYFCASSPPSRGPTNEKLFFGSGTQLSVL.

This clone was recorded only once. The rearrangement uses TRBV29-1 and TRBJ2-3; a possible D gene is TRBD2 (5 bases). Germline V lookup: CDR1 SQVTM, CDR2 ANQGSEA. Trimming left V 7 bases short and J 3 bases short, with 17 bases between. This CDR3 is built from 14 residues. The CDR3 coding sequence is TGCAGCGGGACTCCCGAGACGATAACAGATACGCAGTATTTT. Encoded protein: CSGTPETITDTQYF.

The chain carries TRBV29-1 and TRBJ2-7, with D perhaps TRBD1 (5 bases). Trimming cost V 4 bases and J 5 bases, with 15 bases left between them. The CDR3 contains 13 residues. Germline V gene data show CDR1 as SQVTM and CDR2 as ANQGSEA. The CDR3 region has the DNA TGCAGCGTTGGGGGTAAGGGGCTCGACGAGCAGTACTTC. It codes for CSVGGKGLDEQYF.

This chain uses TRBV19 with TRBJ1-1; possible D gene TRBD1, 6 bases. This CDR3 comprises 17 residues. The germline V gene encodes CDR1 LNHDA and CDR2 SQIVND (reference sequence). V lost 1 base to trimming and J lost 0 bases, with 15 bases between them. DNA for the CDR3: TGTGCCAGTAGTATAGCGTGGGCAGGGGTGGTGAACACTGAAGCTTTCTTT. Amino acids: CASSIAWAGVVNTEAFF.

The J gene is TRBJ1-4, the V gene TRBV18, with D possibly TRBD1 on 5 matching bases. The CDR3 is made up of 16 amino acids. Per germline, CDR1 KGHSH and CDR2 LQKENI. Trimming stripped 1 base from V and 5 bases from J, with 14 bases between. The chain's CDR3 is CASSPQQQAMNEKLFF. Here the CDR3 DNA reads TGTGCCAGCTCACCACAACAACAGGCGATGAATGAAAAACTGTTTTTT.

The CDR3 spells CASSRTVVPGQRPSSYNSPLHF. The CDR3 DNA follows: TGTGCCAGCAGCCGTACGGTCGTCCCTGGACAGCGCCCTAGCTCCTATAATTCACCCCTCCACTTT. The genes are TRBV14 and TRBJ1-6; maybe TRBD1 (6 bases). Germline V lookup: CDR1 SGHDN, CDR2 FVKESK. Trimming cost V 4 bases and J 0 bases, with 28 bases left between them. The CDR3 spans 22 residues.

This clone has only a few counts. The V call is TRBV2, the J call TRBJ1-2; no clear D gene. CDR3 size: 14 residues. The germline V gene has CDR1 SNHLY and CDR2 FYNNEI. Trimming cost V 2 bases and J 5 bases, with 12 bases left between them. DNA for the CDR3: TGTGCCAGCAGTGAATGGGCCCGAGGGTATGGCTACACCTTC. Residues: CASSEWARGYGYTF.

Note on this clone: Other DNA sequences in the sample encode the same CDR3. This chain links TRBV9 with TRBJ1-4, with TRBD1 matching over 9 bases. V shed 3 bases, J shed 5 bases, and the junction held 2 bases outside the gene matches. This CDR3 comprises 14 residues. Germline V CDR1 and CDR2: SGDLS, YYNGEE. CDR3 sequence: CASSADRGNEKLFF. DNA of the CDR3: TGTGCCAGCAGCGCCGACAGGGGGAATGAAAAACTGTTTTTT.

The chain employs TRBV9 and TRBJ2-5, with D possibly being TRBD2 (5 bases). Germline V gives CDR1 SGDLS, CDR2 YYNGEE. This CDR3 region has 15 residues. V shed 0 bases and J shed 1 base, with 10 bases lying between them. In DNA, the CDR3 is TGTGCCAGCAGCGTAGGCTTTGGGAGCCAAGAGACCCAGTACTTC. Translation: CASSVGFGSQETQYF.

The V and J genes are TRBV7-2 and TRBJ2-3; D gene uncertain. The CDR3 has 13 residues. CDR1 is SGHTA, CDR2 FQGNSA, per germline. V lost 5 bases, J lost 3 bases, and 9 bases lay in between. The CDR3: CASSLLFTDTQYF. CDR3 DNA: TGTGCCAGCAGCCTCCTCTTTACAGATACGCAGTATTTT.

J is TRBJ2-2 and V is TRBV5-4; TRBD2 matches at 15 bases. The CDR3 totals 16 residues. After removal of 4 bases from V and 5 bases from J, the junction contained 3 bases not matched to a gene. The germline gives CDR1 SGHNT, CDR2 YYREEE (reference sequence). Here the CDR3 DNA reads TGTGCCAGCAGCACCGGGACTAGCGGGAGGACCGGGGAGCTGTTTTTT. This codes for CASSTGTSGRTGELFF.

The chain couples TRBV5-1 to TRBJ2-2, with D unclear. Per the germline V gene, CDR1 is SGHRS and CDR2 is YFSETQ. The CDR3 totals 15 residues. The V end was cut by 1 base, the J end by 1 base, with 8 bases between. Written as DNA, the CDR3 is TGCGCCAGCAGCTTGCTCTCCAGGAACACCGGGGAGCTGTTTTTT. It yields the protein CASSLLSRNTGELFF.

This chain connects TRBV28 to TRBJ2-3, with 10 bases that match TRBD2. This CDR3 is built from 15 residues. In germline, CDR1 is MDHEN, CDR2 SYDVKM. Trimming took 8 bases from V and 0 from J; bases not matched to a gene: 5. The CDR3 loop is CASRASGGSTDTQYF. The DNA for the CDR3 is TGTGCCAGCCGGGCTAGCGGGGGTAGCACAGATACGCAGTATTTT. Full variable domain (outside the CDR3, taken from reference TRBV28 and TRBJ2-3): DVKVTQSSRYLVKRTGEKVFLECVQDMDHENMFWYRQDPGLGLRLIYFSYDVKMKEKGDIPEGYSVSREKKERFSLILESASTNQTSMYLCASRASGGSTDTQYFGPGTRLTVL.

The chain employs TRBV5-6 and TRBJ1-1, with a weak D call TRBD1 (6 bases). The V gene's germline CDR1 is SGHDT and CDR2 YYEEEE. The CDR3 runs 15 residues. V lost 0 bases and J 8 bases, leaving 17 bases between the germline ends. The CDR3 loop is CASSLGRGFSREAFF. CDR3 DNA: TGTGCCAGCAGCTTGGGAAGGGGGTTTTCTCGGGAAGCTTTCTTT.

The chain employs TRBV7-2 and TRBJ2-7; tentative D call: TRBD1 (6 bases). Trimming took 2 bases from V and 1 from J, leaving 15 bases between them. The CDR3 loop spans 16 amino acids. Germline assignment: CDR1 SGHTA and CDR2 FQGNSA. CDR3 region: CASSLHGTSTSYEQYF. For the CDR3, the DNA is TGTGCCAGCAGCTTACACGGGACATCTACATCCTACGAGCAGTACTTC.

This chain links TRBV19 with TRBJ2-7, with D possibly being TRBD1 (5 bases). The CDR3 contains 15 residues. CDR1 and CDR2 (germline): LNHDA, SQIVND (reference sequence). V was pared by 3 bases and J by 0 bases, with 12 bases between. Written as DNA, the CDR3 is TGTGCCAGTAGTATCTTACCCGACAGCTCCTACGAGCAGTACTTC. Residues: CASSILPDSSYEQYF.

CDR3 protein: CASRDSFNSPLHF. CDR3 DNA: TGTGCCAGCAGGGACAGCTTTAATTCACCCCTCCACTTT. The V gene is TRBV6-6, the J gene TRBJ1-6, with D perhaps TRBD1 (6 bases). Germline V gene data show CDR1 as MNHNY and CDR2 as SVGAGI (reference sequence). V was clipped by 6 bases and J by 6 bases, with 9 bases between them. This CDR3 has 13 residues.

The V and J genes are TRBV4-1 and TRBJ2-2; 8 nucleotides agree with TRBD1. The germline CDR1 and CDR2 sequences are MGHRA and YSYEKL. With V trimmed by 6 bases and J by 4 bases, 4 bases remained unmatched. The CDR3 totals 14 residues. The DNA for the CDR3 is TGCGCCAGCAGAAGACAGGGGAGCACCGGGGAGCTGTTTTTT. Its translation is CASRRQGSTGELFF.

The chain combines TRBV7-6 with TRBJ1-1; D call uncertain. The CDR3 runs 15 residues. From germline, CDR1 is SGHVS and CDR2 FNYEAQ. Trimming left V 6 bases short and J 7 bases short, with 21 bases between. CDR3 DNA sequence: TGTGCCAGCAGGACGTGGGAATTGGAGGGCGTTGAAGCTTTCTTT. Translation: CASRTWELEGVEAFF.

V gene TRBV6-6 combines with J gene TRBJ1-2; D not resolved. Looked up from germline, CDR1 is MNHNY and CDR2 is SVGAGI (reference sequence). V was trimmed by 7 bases and J by 7 bases, leaving 19 bases between them. The CDR3 is made up of 14 amino acids. This CDR3 is CASNPDGDLGGYTF. As DNA, the CDR3 is TGTGCCAGCAATCCCGACGGGGATTTAGGTGGCTACACCTTC.

The rearrangement joins TRBV4-1 to TRBJ1-4; no clear D. Trimming removed 0 bases from V and 4 bases from J, with 12 bases in between. This CDR3 contains 16 residues. Germline loops: CDR1 MGHRA, CDR2 YSYEKL. For the CDR3, the DNA is TGCGCCAGCAGCCAAGATGAGGGCGGAATTAATGAAAAACTGTTTTTT. Protein sequence: CASSQDEGGINEKLFF.

The chain is built from TRBV19 and TRBJ2-2, with a weak D call TRBD2 (6 bases). The CDR3 extends over 15 amino acids. Germline V gives CDR1 LNHDA, CDR2 SQIVND (reference sequence). Trimming shortened V by 3 bases and J by 0 bases, and 8 bases separated the two germline ends. The DNA of the CDR3 is TGTGCCAGTAGTATCACGGGAGCGAACACCGGGGAGCTGTTTTTT. This gives the protein CASSITGANTGELFF.

The rearrangement links TRBV7-2 to TRBJ2-5; 11 bases fit TRBD2. The trim removed 5 bases at V and 4 bases at J, leaving 9 bases unmatched. Germline lookup yields CDR1 SGHTA and CDR2 FQGNSA. The CDR3 is 16 residues long. CDR3 sequence (DNA): TGTGCCAGCAGCCCCCAAGCCACTAGCGGGGGAGAGACCCAGTACTTC. This gives the protein CASSPQATSGGETQYF.